The sample holds many counts of the clone carrying this T cell receptor (beta chain). Next came a second PCR, run for about 7 to 12 cycles, which used a sample-barcoded 5' primer along with a J-beta primer mix. With 12 random nucleotides, a template-switch adaptor tagged each individual cDNA molecule. In TCRdb, the 5' RACE reads were re-called with MiXCR into one record per CDR3 protein. The sample has about 930,000 distinct CDR3 sequences; 25% to 35% are singletons. This specimen belongs to a study of blood T cells in healthy people across ages. This CDR3 comprises 17 residues. Germline trimming cut 6 bases from V and 5 bases from J; bases unmatched to any gene: 17. Germline V CDR1 and CDR2: SQVTM, ANQGSEA. These data also formed part of another study, on T cells of mothers and their children.

The sample taken for sequencing was blood. This TCR was sampled from a woman aged 40 to 49 in good health. The chain is built from TRBV29-1 and TRBJ2-7; TRBD1 matches at 12 bases. In DNA, the CDR3 is TGCAGCGTCCTAACTCATCCCGGGACAGGGGGCAACAACGAGCAGTACTTC. Its translation: CSVLTHPGTGGNNEQYF.